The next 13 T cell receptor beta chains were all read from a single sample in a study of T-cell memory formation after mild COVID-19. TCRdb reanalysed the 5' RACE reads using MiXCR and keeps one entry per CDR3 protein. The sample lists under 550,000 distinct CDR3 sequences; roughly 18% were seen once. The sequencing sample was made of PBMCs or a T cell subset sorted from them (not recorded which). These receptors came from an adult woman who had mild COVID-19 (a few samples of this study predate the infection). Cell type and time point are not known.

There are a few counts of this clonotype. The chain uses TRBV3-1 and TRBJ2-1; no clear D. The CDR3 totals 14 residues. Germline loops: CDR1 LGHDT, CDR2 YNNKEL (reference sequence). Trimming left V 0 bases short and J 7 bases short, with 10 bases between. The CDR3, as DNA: TGTGCCAGCAGCCAAGATTGGCGAAAGAATGAGCAGTTCTTC. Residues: CASSQDWRKNEQFF.

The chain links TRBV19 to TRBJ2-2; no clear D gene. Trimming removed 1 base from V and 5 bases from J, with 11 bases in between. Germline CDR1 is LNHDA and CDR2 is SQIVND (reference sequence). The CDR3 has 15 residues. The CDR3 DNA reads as TGTGCCAGTAGTATAGCGTGGGTTTCGACCGGGGAGCTGTTTTTT. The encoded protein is CASSIAWVSTGELFF.

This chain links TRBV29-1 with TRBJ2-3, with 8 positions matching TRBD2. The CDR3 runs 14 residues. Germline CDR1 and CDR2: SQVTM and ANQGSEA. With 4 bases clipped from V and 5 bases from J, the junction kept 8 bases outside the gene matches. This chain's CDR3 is CSVGLAGWVDTQYF. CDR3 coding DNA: TGCAGCGTTGGTTTAGCGGGATGGGTAGATACGCAGTATTTT.

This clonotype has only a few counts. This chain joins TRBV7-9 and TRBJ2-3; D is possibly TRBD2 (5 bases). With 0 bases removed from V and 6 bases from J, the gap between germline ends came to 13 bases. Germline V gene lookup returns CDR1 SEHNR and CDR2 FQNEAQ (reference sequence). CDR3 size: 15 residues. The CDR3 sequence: CASSLAGAKSDTQYF. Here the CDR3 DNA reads TGTGCCAGCAGCTTAGCGGGAGCGAAGAGTGATACGCAGTATTTT.

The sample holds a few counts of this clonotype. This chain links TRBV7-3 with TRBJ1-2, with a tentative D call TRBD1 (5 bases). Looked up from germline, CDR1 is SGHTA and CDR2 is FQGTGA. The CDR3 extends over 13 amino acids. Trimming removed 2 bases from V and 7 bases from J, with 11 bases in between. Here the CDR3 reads CASSLDSLGGYTF. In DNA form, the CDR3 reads TGTGCCAGCAGCTTAGACAGCCTGGGTGGCTACACCTTC. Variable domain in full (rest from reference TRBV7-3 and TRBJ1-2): GAGVSQTPSNKVTEKGKYVELRCDPISGHTALYWYRQSLGQGPEFLIYFQGTGAADDSGLPNDRFFAVRPEGSVSTLKIQRTERGDSAVYLCASSLDSLGGYTFGSGTRLTVV.

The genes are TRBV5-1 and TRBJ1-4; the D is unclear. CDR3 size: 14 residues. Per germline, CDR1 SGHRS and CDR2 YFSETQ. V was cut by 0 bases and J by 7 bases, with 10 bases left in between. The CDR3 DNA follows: TGCGCCAGCAGCTTGGAGGGATGGGGTGAAAAACTGTTTTTT. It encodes CASSLEGWGEKLFF.

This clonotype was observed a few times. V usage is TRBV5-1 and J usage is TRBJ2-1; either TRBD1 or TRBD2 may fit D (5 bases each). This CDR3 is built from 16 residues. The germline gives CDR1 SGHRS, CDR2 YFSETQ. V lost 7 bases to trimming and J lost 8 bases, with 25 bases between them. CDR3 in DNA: TGCGCCAGCGGCGGAGTATCGGGACCGACCGGGGATGAGCAGTTCTTC. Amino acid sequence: CASGGVSGPTGDEQFF. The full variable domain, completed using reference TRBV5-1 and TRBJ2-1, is KAGVTQTPRYLIKTRGQQVTLSCSPISGHRSVSWYQQTPGQGLQFLFEYFSETQRNKGNFPGRFSGRQFSNSRSEMNVSTLELGDSALYLCASGGVSGPTGDEQFFGPGTRLTVL.

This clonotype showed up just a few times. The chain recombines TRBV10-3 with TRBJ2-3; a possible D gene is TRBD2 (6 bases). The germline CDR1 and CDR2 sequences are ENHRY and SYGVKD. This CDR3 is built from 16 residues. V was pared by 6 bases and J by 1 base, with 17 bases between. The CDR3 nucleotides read TGTGCCATCAGGAGGGGCGGGGTGTCTCGCACAGATACGCAGTATTTT. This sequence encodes CAIRRGGVSRTDTQYF.

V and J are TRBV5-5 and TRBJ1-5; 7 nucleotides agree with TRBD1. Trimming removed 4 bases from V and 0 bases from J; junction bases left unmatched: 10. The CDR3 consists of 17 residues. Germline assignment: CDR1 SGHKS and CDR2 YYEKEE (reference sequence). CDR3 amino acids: CASSPGTAPYSNQPQHF. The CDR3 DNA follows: TGTGCCAGCAGCCCAGGGACAGCGCCTTATAGCAATCAGCCCCAGCATTTT.

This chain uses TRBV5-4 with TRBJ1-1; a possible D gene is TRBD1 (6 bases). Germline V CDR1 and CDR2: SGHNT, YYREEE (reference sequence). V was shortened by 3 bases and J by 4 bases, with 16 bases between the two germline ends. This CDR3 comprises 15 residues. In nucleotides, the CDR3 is TGTGCCAGCAGCTGGAGGACAGCCGGGGCCACTGAAGCTTTCTTT. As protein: CASSWRTAGATEAFF.

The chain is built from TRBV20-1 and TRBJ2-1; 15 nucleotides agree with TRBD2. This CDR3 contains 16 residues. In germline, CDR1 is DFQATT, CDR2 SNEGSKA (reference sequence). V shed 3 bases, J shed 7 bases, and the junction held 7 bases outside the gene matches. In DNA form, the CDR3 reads TGCAGTGCTAGGTTCGGACTAGCGGGGGGGAATAATGAGCAGTTCTTC. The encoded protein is CSARFGLAGGNNEQFF.

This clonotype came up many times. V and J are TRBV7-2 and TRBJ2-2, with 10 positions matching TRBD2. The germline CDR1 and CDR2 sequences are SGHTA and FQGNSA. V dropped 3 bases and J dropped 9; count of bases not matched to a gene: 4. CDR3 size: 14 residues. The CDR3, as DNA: TGTGCCAGCAGCTTTAGCGGGGGGCTAAGGGAGCTGTTTTTT. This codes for CASSFSGGLRELFF.

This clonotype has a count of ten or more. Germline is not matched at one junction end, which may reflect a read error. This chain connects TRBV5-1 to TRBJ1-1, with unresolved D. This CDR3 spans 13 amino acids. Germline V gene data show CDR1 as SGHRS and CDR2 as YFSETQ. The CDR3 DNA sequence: TGCGCCAGCAGCTTGCTCCTGAAAACTGAAGCTTTCTTT. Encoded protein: CASSLLLKTEAFF.